Listed below are T cell receptor beta chains from one sample, sequenced in a study of cytomegalovirus exposure and HLA in healthy donors. Sequenced by immunoSEQ multiplex PCR; TCRdb stores in-frame clones only, minus some. The data show under 150,000 clones, with 80% to 85% seen just once and 8.1% held by the top ten. What was sequenced was PBMCs. These receptors all come from a woman aged 45-65 years in good health and CMV-seropositive. CDR3s include the opening cysteine and the closing phenylalanine or tryptophan. A D gene is named only where the DNA matches it firmly. The size field is filled for only some rows; it gives once, few, many or a size class.

D	V	J	size	CDR3	DNA
TRBD2	TRBV28	TRBJ2-7	once	CVVAGGSYEQYF	TGTGTAGTAGCGGGAGGGAGCTACGAGCAGTACTTC
TRBD1	TRBV30	TRBJ1-2	-	CAWSVLGTVSYGYTF	TGTGCCTGGAGTGTTTTAGGGACAGTCAGCTATGGCTACACCTTC
-	TRBV7-3	TRBJ1-1	-	CASSLTRTKNTEAFF	TGTGCCAGCAGCTTAACTCGGACTAAGAACACTGAAGCTTTCTTT
-	TRBV13	TRBJ2-1	few	CASSLLAAYNEQFF	TGTGCCAGCAGCTTGTTAGCGGCCTACAATGAGCAGTTCTTC
TRBD1	TRBV11-2	TRBJ1-3	-	CASSPGQLIFSGNTIYF	TGTGCCAGCAGCCCGGGACAGCTTATTTTCTCCGGAAACACCATATATTTT
TRBD2	TRBV6-5	TRBJ2-7	once	CASTPRGVYSYEQYF	TGTGCCAGCACTCCCCGGGGGGTTTACTCCTACGAGCAGTACTTC
TRBD1	TRBV7-9	TRBJ1-2	-	CASSLASLRQGSGYTF	TGTGCCAGCAGCTTAGCGTCTCTACGACAGGGCTCCGGCTACACCTTC
-	TRBV4-1	TRBJ2-1	-	CASSQPQHLYNEQFF	TGCGCCAGCAGCCAGCCCCAACACCTTTACAATGAGCAGTTCTTC
TRBD1	TRBV7-3	TRBJ1-2	-	CASSPRPGGYGYTF	TGTGCCAGCAGCCCCCGGCCAGGGGGCTATGGCTACACCTTC
-	TRBV5-1	TRBJ2-7	-	CASSLAATTYEQYF	TGCGCCAGCAGCTTGGCGGCGACTACCTACGAGCAGTACTTC
TRBD1	TRBV27	TRBJ1-2	once	CASSSGQGADGYTF	TGTGCCAGCAGTTCTGGACAGGGGGCGGATGGCTACACCTTC
TRBD1	TRBV6-6	TRBJ1-4	few	CASSIGTGLEKLFF	TGTGCCAGCAGTATCGGGACAGGGTTAGAAAAACTGTTTTTT
-	TRBV21-1	TRBJ2-3	-	CASSISVKTNRAASLPDTQYF	TGTGCCAGCAGCATTTCAGTCAAAACTAACAGGGCAGCATCGCTCCCCGATACGCAGTATTTT
TRBD2	TRBV18	TRBJ2-2	-	CASSPTSGAGELFF	TGTGCCAGCTCGCCGACTAGCGGGGCCGGGGAGCTGTTTTTT
-	TRBV6-1	TRBJ2-7	-	CASRTGQPEAEQYF	TGTGCCAGCAGAACCGGACAGCCAGAGGCCGAGCAGTACTTC
-	TRBV30	TRBJ2-7	-	CAWSVTGWRSYEQYF	TGTGCCTGGAGTGTAACGGGGTGGCGGTCCTACGAGCAGTACTTC
TRBD1	TRBV30	TRBJ2-7	few	CAWSRGQGEQYF	TGTGCCTGGAGCAGGGGACAGGGCGAGCAGTACTTC
-	TRBV7-9	TRBJ1-2	-	CASSSATGAGYTF	TGTGCCAGCAGCTCCGCAACTGGGGCCGGCTACACCTTC
-	TRBV10-2	TRBJ2-3	-	CASILVAGDTQYF	TGCGCCAGCATCTTGGTAGCTGGCGATACGCAGTATTTT
-	TRBV19	TRBJ2-2	-	CASRSTGNTGELFF	TGTGCCAGTAGGAGCACAGGGAACACCGGGGAGCTGTTTTTT
TRBD1	TRBV7-8	TRBJ1-5	-	CASSLEGADSNQPRHF	TGTGCCAGCAGCTTAGAGGGGGCAGATAGCAATCAGCCCCGGCATTTT
-	TRBV6-5	TRBJ1-1	-	CASSYGRKDEAFF	TGTGCCAGCAGTTACGGCAGGAAGGATGAAGCTTTCTTT
TRBD1	TRBV7-2	TRBJ2-3	once	CASSPDRGSTDTQYF	TGTGCCAGCAGCCCGGACAGGGGGAGCACAGATACGCAGTATTTT
TRBD1	TRBV5-6	TRBJ2-7	-	CASSVRDRVPEQYF	TGTGCCAGCAGCGTCCGGGACAGGGTCCCCGAGCAGTACTTC
-	TRBV5-5	TRBJ1-5	-	CASSFLSGFNQPQHF	TGTGCCAGCAGCTTTTTAAGCGGCTTCAATCAGCCCCAGCATTTT
TRBD2	TRBV6-1	TRBJ2-3	few	CASSRWTSNADTQYF	TGTGCCAGCAGTCGATGGACTAGCAACGCAGATACGCAGTATTTT
TRBD1	TRBV4-1	TRBJ1-2	-	CASSHPRDSTGPTDGYTF	TGCGCCAGCAGCCATCCCAGAGACTCGACAGGGCCGACCGATGGCTACACCTTC
TRBD1	TRBV6-5	TRBJ1-2	-	CASSEDRGEYGYTF	TGTGCCAGCAGTGAGGACAGGGGGGAGTATGGCTACACCTTC
TRBD1	TRBV5-1	TRBJ1-1	-	CASSWTGENTEAFF	TGCGCCAGCAGCTGGACAGGGGAGAACACTGAAGCTTTCTTT
-	TRBV18	TRBJ1-5	few	CASSPVPYNQPQHF	TGTGCCAGCTCACCGGTCCCCTACAATCAGCCCCAGCATTTT
TRBD1	TRBV2	TRBJ2-6	-	CASRPTGTGANGLTF	TGTGCCAGCAGGCCGACAGGGACCGGGGCCAACGGCCTGACTTTC
-	TRBV18	TRBJ1-2	-	CASSPENYGYTF	TGTGCCAGCTCACCGGAGAACTATGGCTACACCTTC
TRBD1	TRBV5-1	TRBJ2-5	few	CASSSGQGSVETQYF	TGCGCCAGCAGCAGCGGACAGGGATCGGTGGAGACCCAGTACTTC
-	TRBV7-9	TRBJ1-3	-	CASSKEGTFGSGNTIYF	TGTGCCAGCAGCAAAGAGGGCACATTCGGCTCTGGAAACACCATATATTTT
-	TRBV19	TRBJ1-3	-	CASSMASSGNTIYF	TGTGCCAGTAGTATGGCTAGCTCTGGAAACACCATATATTTT
TRBD1	TRBV4-2	TRBJ2-5	-	CASSQDWKGAQETQYF	TGTGCCAGCAGCCAAGATTGGAAGGGGGCCCAAGAGACCCAGTACTTC
-	TRBV7-9	TRBJ2-4	few	CASSPSAGNSQYF	TGTGCCAGCAGCCCCTCGGCGGGGAACAGTCAGTACTTC
-	TRBV7-2	TRBJ2-3	once	CASSRLGPTDTQYF	TGTGCCAGCAGCCGCTTGGGCCCGACAGATACGCAGTATTTT
TRBD1	TRBV7-9	TRBJ2-1	-	CASSPGGQGYNEQFF	TGTGCCAGCAGCCCCGGGGGACAGGGTTACAATGAGCAGTTCTTC
TRBD1	TRBV19	TRBJ1-5	-	CASSIFGTGGTGNQPQHF	TGTGCCAGTAGTATCTTCGGGACAGGGGGCACAGGCAATCAGCCCCAGCATTTT
-	TRBV7-2	TRBJ1-5	-	CASSSHRNSNQPQHF	TGTGCCAGCAGCTCTCACAGAAATAGCAATCAGCCCCAGCATTTT
TRBD1	TRBV18	TRBJ2-2	-	CASPRTTGTSTGELFF	TGTGCCAGCCCACGAACGACAGGGACGTCCACCGGGGAGCTGTTTTTT
-	TRBV5-1	TRBJ1-1	once	CASSLTQGTTEAFF	TGCGCCAGCAGCCTGACGCAGGGGACCACTGAAGCTTTCTTT
-	TRBV5-5	TRBJ1-5	-	CASRTDPTFTQPQHF	TGTGCCAGCAGAACAGATCCGACCTTCACTCAGCCCCAGCATTTT
TRBD2	TRBV27	TRBJ2-1	-	CATRRRLAGGGFF	TGTGCTACAAGAAGGCGACTAGCGGGAGGAGGGTTCTTC
TRBD2	TRBV7-3	TRBJ2-1	once	CASRSLAGDLNEQFF	TGTGCCAGCAGGTCACTAGCGGGGGATCTCAATGAGCAGTTCTTC
-	TRBV25-1	TRBJ1-1	-	CASSDLSGDTEAFF	TGTGCCAGCAGTGACTTATCGGGTGACACTGAAGCTTTCTTT
TRBD2	TRBV30	TRBJ2-7	-	CAWSWGGITYEQYF	TGTGCCTGGAGTTGGGGGGGAATTACCTACGAGCAGTACTTC
-	TRBV7-2	TRBJ2-1	-	CASSLGPQGGNEQFF	TGTGCCAGCAGCTTAGGGCCCCAAGGGGGTAATGAGCAGTTCTTC
-	TRBV5-1	TRBJ1-4	-	CASSSPGPGNEKLFF	TGCGCCAGCAGCTCCCCCGGCCCAGGGAATGAAAAACTGTTTTTT
-	TRBV4-3	TRBJ1-2	-	CASSQGASGGNYGYTF	TGCGCCAGCAGCCAGGGTGCATCGGGGGGGAACTATGGCTACACCTTC
-	TRBV29-1	TRBJ2-1	-	CSVQGLRSSYNEQFF	TGCAGCGTTCAAGGACTCCGAAGCTCCTACAATGAGCAGTTCTTC
-	TRBV9	TRBJ1-3	once	CASSVEHSGNTIYF	TGTGCCAGCAGCGTAGAACATTCTGGAAACACCATATATTTT
-	TRBV7-2	TRBJ2-1	-	CASSLVATTNNEQFF	TGTGCCAGCAGCTTAGTAGCGACAACTAACAATGAGCAGTTCTTC